Listed below are T cell receptor beta chains from one sample, sequenced in a study of OX40 agonist ivuxolimab in advanced cancers. Only in-frame clones appear in the TCRdb table, and some are missing; sequencing was by immunoSEQ multiplex PCR. This repertoire shows some 82,000 clones, around 90% found once; its top ten account for roughly 2.1%. The sample consisted of CD4+ or CD8+ T cells sorted from blood, taken in a trial of the OX40 agonist ivuxolimab. These receptors were taken from an adult with an advanced solid tumor such as melanoma, head and neck, liver or kidney cancer. The CDR3 runs from the conserved cysteine through the conserved F or W. D genes are given only for firm matches. Size is stated for part of the rows, as once, few or many counts, or as a class when the clone is expanded.

d_call clone_size j_call v_call cdr3_aa cdr3_nt
. . TRBJ2-6 TRBV27 CASSLSRTSGANVLTF TGTGCCAGCAGTTTGAGTCGGACTTCTGGGGCCAACGTCCTGACTTTC
. . TRBJ1-1 TRBV5-1 CASSLERRYTEAFF TGCGCCAGCAGCTTGGAACGAAGGTACACTGAAGCTTTCTTT
. . TRBJ2-3 TRBV28 CASSLWGGLDTQYF TGTGCCAGCAGTCTCTGGGGGGGCTTAGATACGCAGTATTTT
. . TRBJ2-7 TRBV28 CASSRSPAYEQYF TGTGCCAGCAGCCGTTCCCCCGCCTACGAGCAGTACTTC
. . TRBJ2-7 TRBV6-6 CASSYLSGGSYEQYF TGTGCCAGCAGTTACCTCAGTGGAGGCTCCTACGAGCAGTACTTC
TRBD1 . TRBJ2-7 TRBV5-1 CASSARDYRGHYEQYF TGCGCCAGCAGCGCACGCGACTACAGGGGACACTACGAGCAGTACTTC
. few TRBJ2-2 TRBV4-1 CASSQSTVNTGELFF TGCGCCAGCAGCCAATCAACAGTAAACACCGGGGAGCTGTTTTTT
. . TRBJ2-7 TRBV29-1 CSVLRKEGSSYEQYF TGCAGCGTCCTCCGGAAGGAGGGGAGCTCCTACGAGCAGTACTTC
. . TRBJ1-1 TRBV6-1 CASSPEQGLGTEAFF TGTGCCAGCAGTCCCGAGCAGGGTTTGGGCACTGAAGCTTTCTTT
. . TRBJ2-7 TRBV7-8 CASSSPGLSYEQYF TGTGCCAGCAGCTCGCCGGGACTCTCCTACGAGCAGTACTTC
TRBD2 . TRBJ2-5 TRBV10-1 CASSDAGGQGTQYF TGCGCCAGCAGTGACGCGGGGGGTCAAGGGACCCAGTACTTC
. . TRBJ2-3 TRBV29-1 CSVEPGGSPDTQYF TGCAGCGTTGAACCAGGCGGAAGCCCAGATACGCAGTATTTT
. . TRBJ2-7 TRBV7-2 CASSLGRGSYEQYF TGTGCCAGCAGCTTAGGCAGGGGATCCTACGAGCAGTACTTC
TRBD2 . TRBJ2-7 TRBV4-1 CASSQGRLAGVYEQYF TGCGCCAGCAGCCAGGGTCGACTAGCGGGAGTTTACGAGCAGTACTTC
. . TRBJ2-7 TRBV7-9 CASSLVQGGHTYEQYF TGTGCCAGCAGCTTAGTGCAGGGAGGCCATACCTACGAGCAGTACTTC
TRBD2 . TRBJ2-5 TRBV9 CASSVGASGSETQYF TGTGCCAGCAGCGTAGGAGCTAGCGGGAGTGAGACCCAGTACTTC
TRBD2 once TRBJ2-7 TRBV7-8 CASSLVGEGQYEQYF TGTGCCAGCAGCTTAGTTGGGGAGGGGCAATACGAGCAGTACTTC
. . TRBJ1-5 TRBV19 CASSKPPEVQPQHF TGTGCCAGTAGTAAACCCCCAGAGGTTCAGCCCCAGCATTTT
. once TRBJ1-2 TRBV21-1 CASSYSPPGGGYGYTF TGTGCCAGCAGCTATTCCCCTCCGGGGGGCGGCTATGGCTACACCTTC
. . TRBJ1-5 TRBV6-6 CASSYLSGGNQPQHF TGTGCCAGCAGTTACCTGTCGGGGGGCAATCAGCCCCAGCATTTT
TRBD1 . TRBJ2-7 TRBV5-1 CASSREGTARASEQYF TGCGCCAGCAGCAGAGAAGGGACAGCCAGGGCCTCCGAGCAGTACTTC
TRBD2 once TRBJ2-3 TRBV7-9 CASRRGLAGEADTQYF TGTGCCAGCAGAAGGGGCCTAGCGGGAGAGGCAGATACGCAGTATTTT
. . TRBJ2-3 TRBV7-2 CASSLDRGGLTDTQYF TGTGCCAGCAGCTTAGATCGGGGCGGGCTCACAGATACGCAGTATTTT
. . TRBJ2-7 TRBV28 CASSSHSDSYEQYF TGTGCCAGCAGTTCCCACTCCGACAGCTACGAGCAGTACTTC
TRBD1 . TRBJ1-5 TRBV5-6 CASSPGQYSNQPQHF TGTGCCAGCAGTCCGGGACAGTATAGCAATCAGCCCCAGCATTTT
. . TRBJ1-2 TRBV19 CASSRGQGSGYTF TGTGCCAGTAGCCGAGGCCAGGGGTCCGGCTACACCTTC
TRBD2 . TRBJ2-5 TRBV7-9 CASSFGLAGVLETQYF TGTGCCAGCAGCTTCGGACTAGCGGGAGTGTTAGAGACCCAGTACTTC
. . TRBJ2-7 TRBV18 CASSPPLASYEQYF TGTGCCAGCTCACCCCCCCTGGCGTCCTACGAGCAGTACTTC
TRBD2 few TRBJ2-7 TRBV28 CASSLHLAGNYEQYF TGTGCCAGCAGTTTGCACCTAGCGGGAAACTACGAGCAGTACTTC
. . TRBJ2-5 TRBV28 CASSPSSANEETQYF TGTGCCAGCAGTCCCTCAAGCGCCAACGAAGAGACCCAGTACTTC
TRBD2 once TRBJ2-7 TRBV2 CASSGRTSGIGEQYF TGTGCCAGCAGTGGAAGGACTAGCGGGATTGGTGAGCAGTACTTC
. . TRBJ1-4 TRBV30 CAWSVHLNEKLFF TGTGCCTGGAGTGTACACTTGAATGAAAAACTGTTTTTT
. . TRBJ2-2 TRBV19 CASSMQWGAELFF TGTGCCAGTAGTATGCAATGGGGCGCGGAGCTGTTTTTT